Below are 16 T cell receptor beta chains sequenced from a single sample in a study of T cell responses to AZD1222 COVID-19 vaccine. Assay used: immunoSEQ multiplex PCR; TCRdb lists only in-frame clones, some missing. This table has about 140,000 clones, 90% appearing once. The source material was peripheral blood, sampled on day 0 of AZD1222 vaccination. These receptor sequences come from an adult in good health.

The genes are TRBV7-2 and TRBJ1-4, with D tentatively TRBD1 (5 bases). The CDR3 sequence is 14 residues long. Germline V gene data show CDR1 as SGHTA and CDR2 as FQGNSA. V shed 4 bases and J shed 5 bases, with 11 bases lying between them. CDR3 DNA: TGTGCCAGCAGCTCCGACAGTCTAAATGAAAAACTGTTTTTT. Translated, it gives CASSSDSLNEKLFF. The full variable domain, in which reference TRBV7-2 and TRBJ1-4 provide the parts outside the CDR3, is GAGVSQSPSNKVTEKGKDVELRCDPISGHTALYWYRQSLGQGLEFLIYFQGNSAPDKSGLPSDRFSAERTGGSVSTLTIQRTQQEDSAVYLCASSSDSLNEKLFFGSGTQLSVL.

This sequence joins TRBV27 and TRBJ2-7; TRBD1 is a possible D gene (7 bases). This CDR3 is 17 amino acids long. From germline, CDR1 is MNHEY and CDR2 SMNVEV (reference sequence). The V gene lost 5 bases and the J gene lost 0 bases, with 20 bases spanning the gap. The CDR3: CASSPGGGTVPSYEQYF. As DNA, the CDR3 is TGTGCCAGCAGTCCCGGGGGCGGGACAGTCCCCTCCTACGAGCAGTACTTC.

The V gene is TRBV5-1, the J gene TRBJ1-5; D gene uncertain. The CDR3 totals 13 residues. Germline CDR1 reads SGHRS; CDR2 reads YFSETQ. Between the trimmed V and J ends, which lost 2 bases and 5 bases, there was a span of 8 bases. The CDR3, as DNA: TGCGCCAGCAGCTTCGGCGCGGATCAGCCCCAGCATTTT. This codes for CASSFGADQPQHF.

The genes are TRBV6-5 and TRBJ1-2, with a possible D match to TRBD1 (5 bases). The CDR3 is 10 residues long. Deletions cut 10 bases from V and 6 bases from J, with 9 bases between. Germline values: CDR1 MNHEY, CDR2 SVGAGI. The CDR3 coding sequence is TGTGCCACCCGGGGGAATGGCTACACCTTC. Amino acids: CATRGNGYTF.

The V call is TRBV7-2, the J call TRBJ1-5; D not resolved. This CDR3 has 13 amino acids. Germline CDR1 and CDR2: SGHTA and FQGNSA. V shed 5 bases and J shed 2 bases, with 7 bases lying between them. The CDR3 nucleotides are TGTGCCAGCAGCCCGGACCGCAATCAGCCCCAGCATTTT. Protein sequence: CASSPDRNQPQHF.

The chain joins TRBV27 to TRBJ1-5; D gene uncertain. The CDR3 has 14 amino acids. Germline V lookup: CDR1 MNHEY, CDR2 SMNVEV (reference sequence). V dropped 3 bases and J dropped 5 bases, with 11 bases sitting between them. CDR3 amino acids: CASSLEPNYQPQHF. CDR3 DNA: TGTGCCAGCAGTTTGGAGCCCAACTATCAGCCCCAGCATTTT.

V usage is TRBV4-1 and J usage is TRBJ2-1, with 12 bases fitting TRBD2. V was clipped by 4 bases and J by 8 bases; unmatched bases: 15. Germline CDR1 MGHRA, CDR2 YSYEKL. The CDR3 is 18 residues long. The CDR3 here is CASSPGLAGILVGDEQFF. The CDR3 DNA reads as TGCGCCAGCAGCCCAGGACTAGCGGGAATCTTGGTTGGGGATGAGCAGTTCTTC.

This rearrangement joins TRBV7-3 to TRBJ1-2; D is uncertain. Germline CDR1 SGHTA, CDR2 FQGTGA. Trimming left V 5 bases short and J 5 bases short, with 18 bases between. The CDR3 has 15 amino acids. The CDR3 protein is CASSHSPDQLYGYTF. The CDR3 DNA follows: TGTGCCAGCAGCCATAGTCCGGACCAGTTATATGGCTACACCTTC.

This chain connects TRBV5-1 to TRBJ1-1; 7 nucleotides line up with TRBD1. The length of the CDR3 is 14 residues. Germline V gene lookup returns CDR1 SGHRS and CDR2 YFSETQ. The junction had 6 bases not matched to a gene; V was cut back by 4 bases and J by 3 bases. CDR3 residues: CASSPSGGDTEAFF. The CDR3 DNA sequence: TGCGCCAGCAGCCCGTCAGGGGGGGACACTGAAGCTTTCTTT.

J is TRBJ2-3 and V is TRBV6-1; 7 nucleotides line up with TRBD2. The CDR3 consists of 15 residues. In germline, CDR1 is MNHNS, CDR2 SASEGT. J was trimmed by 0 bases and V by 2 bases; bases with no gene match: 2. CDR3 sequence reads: CASSEMRGSTDTQYF. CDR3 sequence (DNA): TGTGCCAGCAGTGAAATGCGGGGGAGCACAGATACGCAGTATTTT.

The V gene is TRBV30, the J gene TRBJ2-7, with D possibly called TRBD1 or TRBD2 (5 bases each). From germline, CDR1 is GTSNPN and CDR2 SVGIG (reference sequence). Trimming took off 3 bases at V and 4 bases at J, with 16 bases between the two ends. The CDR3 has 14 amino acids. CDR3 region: CAWSLGLRGYEQYF. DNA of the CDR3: TGTGCCTGGAGCCTTGGACTGAGGGGATACGAGCAGTACTTC.

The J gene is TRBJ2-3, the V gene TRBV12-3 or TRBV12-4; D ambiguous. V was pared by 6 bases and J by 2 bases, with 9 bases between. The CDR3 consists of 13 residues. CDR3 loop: CASSRLYTDTQYF. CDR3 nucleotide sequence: TGTGCCAGCAGCCGCCTATACACAGATACGCAGTATTTT.

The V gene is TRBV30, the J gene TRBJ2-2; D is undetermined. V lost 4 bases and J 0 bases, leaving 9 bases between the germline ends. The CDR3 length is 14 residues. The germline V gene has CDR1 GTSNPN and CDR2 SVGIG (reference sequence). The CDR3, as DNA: TGTGCCTGGAACTTAGTGGCGAACACCGGGGAGCTGTTTTTT. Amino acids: CAWNLVANTGELFF.

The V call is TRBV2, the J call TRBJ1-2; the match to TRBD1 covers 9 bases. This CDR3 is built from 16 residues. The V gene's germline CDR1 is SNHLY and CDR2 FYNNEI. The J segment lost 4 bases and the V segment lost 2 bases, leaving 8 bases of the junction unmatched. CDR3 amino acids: CASSETTGGRGYGYTF. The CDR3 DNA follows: TGTGCCAGCAGTGAAACCACAGGGGGCAGGGGCTATGGCTACACCTTC. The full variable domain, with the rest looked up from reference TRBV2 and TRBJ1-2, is EPEVTQTPSHQVTQMGQEVILRCVPISNHLYFYWYRQILGQKVEFLVSFYNNEISEKSEIFDDQFSVERPDGSNFTLKIRSTKLEDSAMYFCASSETTGGRGYGYTFGSGTRLTVV.

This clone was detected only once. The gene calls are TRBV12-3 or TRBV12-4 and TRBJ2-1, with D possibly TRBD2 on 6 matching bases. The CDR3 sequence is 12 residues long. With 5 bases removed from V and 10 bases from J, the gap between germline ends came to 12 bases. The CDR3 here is CASSTGGREQFF. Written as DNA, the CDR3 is TGTGCCAGCAGTACCGGAGGGAGGGAGCAGTTCTTC.

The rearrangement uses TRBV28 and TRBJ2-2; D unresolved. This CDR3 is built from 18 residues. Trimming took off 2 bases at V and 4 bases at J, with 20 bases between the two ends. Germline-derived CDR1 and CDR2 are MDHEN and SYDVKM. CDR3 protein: CASSLIFRAKDLTGELFF. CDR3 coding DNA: TGTGCCAGCAGTTTAATATTTCGGGCAAAAGATCTCACCGGGGAGCTGTTTTTT.